Following are 13 T cell receptor beta chains from one sample sequenced in a study of blood T cell repertoires in COVID-19. TCRdb's copy holds only in-frame clones and misses some; the assay was immunoSEQ multiplex PCR. In the table there are roughly 520,000 clones, 88% of which are singletons. Sequences were obtained from PBMCs or T cells enriched from blood (not recorded which). The receptors come from a woman aged 40 to 49 who had recovered from COVID-19.

The chain recombines TRBV11-3 with TRBJ2-1; possibly TRBD2 for D (6 bases). The CDR3 runs to 13 residues. CDR1 is SGHNT, CDR2 YENEEA, per germline. The CDR3 here is CACGDPLKNEQFF. The CDR3 coding sequence is TGTGCATGCGGGGACCCGCTGAAGAATGAGCAGTTCTTC.

This chain uses TRBV11-2 with TRBJ2-1; D is perhaps TRBD1 (6 bases). V lost 5 bases and J 9 bases, leaving 8 bases between the germline ends. Germline V gene sequence: CDR1 SGHAT, CDR2 FQNNGV. The CDR3 extends over 11 amino acids. In DNA form, the CDR3 reads TGTGCCAGCAGCATGACAGGTGAGCAGTTCTTC. Translating it yields CASSMTGEQFF.

The genes are TRBV13 and TRBJ2-1, with 15 bases lining up with TRBD2. The V gene end was trimmed by 4 bases and the J gene end by 6 bases; junction bases not matched to a gene: 4. Germline CDR1 reads PRHDT; CDR2 reads FYEKMQ (reference sequence). The length of the CDR3 is 16 residues. Written as DNA, the CDR3 is TGTGCCAGCAGCTCCGGACTAGCGGGGGGGGGCAATGAGCAGTTCTTC. Its translation is CASSSGLAGGGNEQFF.

The chain recombines TRBV5-1 with TRBJ1-5; D ambiguous. V dropped 4 bases and J dropped 3 bases, with 8 bases sitting between them. Germline lookup yields CDR1 SGHRS and CDR2 YFSETQ. The CDR3 runs to 13 residues. The CDR3 nucleotides read TGCGCCAGCAGCCTCGGGATCAATCAGCCCCAGCATTTT. Encoded protein: CASSLGINQPQHF.

This rearrangement joins TRBV24-1 to TRBJ2-7; D gene ambiguous. V was clipped by 3 bases and J by 7 bases, with 12 bases between them. Per the germline V gene, CDR1 is KGHDR and CDR2 is SFDVKD. The CDR3 is 13 amino acids. DNA for the CDR3: TGTGCCACCAGTGATAATCCAGGCTCGGAGCAGTACTTC. Its translation: CATSDNPGSEQYF.

The CDR3 spells CASSLRLAGVLGELFF. The CDR3 nucleotides read TGTGCCAGCAGTTTACGGCTAGCGGGAGTGCTCGGGGAGCTGTTTTTT. This chain joins TRBV28 and TRBJ2-2; 10 positions match TRBD2. J lost 7 bases, V lost 2 bases, and 7 bases had no gene match. CDR3 length: 16 amino acids. The germline V gene encodes CDR1 MDHEN and CDR2 SYDVKM.

The V gene is TRBV19, the J gene TRBJ1-6; no reliable D call. The germline V gene has CDR1 LNHDA and CDR2 SQIVND (reference sequence). V was pared by 6 bases and J by 5 bases, with 11 bases between. The CDR3 is made up of 14 amino acids. In nucleotides, the CDR3 is TGTGCCAGTAGAAACAGTCTCAATAATTCACCCCTCCACTTT. Encoded protein: CASRNSLNNSPLHF.

The rearrangement uses TRBV11-3 and TRBJ2-2; TRBD2 agrees at 11 bases. This CDR3 contains 17 residues. CDR1 and CDR2 (germline): SGHNT, YENEEA. After removal of 3 bases from V and 2 bases from J, the junction contained 5 bases not matched to a gene. CDR3 DNA sequence: TGTGCCAGCAGCTTTCTCGGACTAGCGGGTAACACCGGGGAGCTGTTTTTT. Amino acids: CASSFLGLAGNTGELFF.

This clone was found once. V and J are TRBV10-3 and TRBJ1-5; possibly TRBD1 for D (6 bases). The CDR3 totals 16 residues. From germline, CDR1 is ENHRY and CDR2 SYGVKD. V lost 2 bases and J 3 bases, leaving 14 bases between the germline ends. CDR3 sequence (DNA): TGTGCCATCAGTGAGGCCGGCAGGGGACCCAATCAGCCCCAGCATTTT. Translation: CAISEAGRGPNQPQHF.

CDR3 bases: TGTGCCATCAGTGAATCGTCGGTACCTAGCGGGGGCTACGAGCAGTACTTC. Translated: CAISESSVPSGGYEQYF. V is TRBV10-3 and J is TRBJ2-7, with TRBD2 identical over 10 bases. V trimming: 3 bases; J trimming: 3 bases; junction bases outside the gene matches: 11. CDR3 length equals 17 residues. Germline V CDR1 and CDR2: ENHRY, SYGVKD.

The chain recombines TRBV19 with TRBJ2-6, with D unclear. Looked up from germline, CDR1 is LNHDA and CDR2 is SQIVND (reference sequence). The CDR3 has 14 residues. The ends were cut back, 4 bases at V and 6 bases at J, with 10 bases in the middle. CDR3 sequence reads: CASSNSRVANVLTF. The CDR3 DNA reads TGTGCCAGTAGTAATTCCCGCGTGGCCAACGTCCTGACTTTC.

CDR3 coding DNA: TGTGCCAGCACCCCACAGAACACTGAAGCTTTCTTT. Amino acids: CASTPQNTEAFF. The V gene is TRBV6-5, the J gene TRBJ1-1; D is unclear. CDR1 is MNHEY, CDR2 SVGAGI, per germline. V lost 7 bases and J lost 1, with 7 bases in between. This CDR3 region has 12 residues.

The chain recombines TRBV7-6 with TRBJ2-7; D is possibly TRBD2 (7 bases). CDR3 size: 16 residues. Germline V gives CDR1 SGHVS, CDR2 FNYEAQ. V gave up 4 bases and J gave up 7 bases, with 23 bases separating them. The CDR3, as DNA: TGTGCCAGCAGCTCCTATCCCCCCCAGGGAGGGGGGGAGCAGTACTTC. It specifies CASSSYPPQGGGEQYF.